Listed here are 18 T cell receptor beta chains from one sample, sequenced in a study of response to subunit inactivated influenza vaccine (dated by TCRdb to 2017 to 2018). To prepare the library, RT-PCR was applied. The instrument was an Illumina HiSeq 2500. The public sequencing data were trimmed at Q25 with fastp and processed into clonotypes with MiXCR by TCRdb, which kept only in-frame beta chains. All rows with the same CDR3 protein become a single entry with the most common DNA and genes. This sample has a few hundred thousand distinct CDR3 sequences in its table, and 21% of those were observed once. About 9.4% of the sample lies in the top ten. The sequences come from PBMCs from blood, collected less than 22 months after vaccination. The receptors derive from a man aged 45 to 70 who received an inactivated influenza vaccine. Donor details come from another sample of the same person, matched by shared clones.

In its sample, this clonotype was seen many times. The chain has TRBV4-2 and TRBJ1-2; D is perhaps TRBD1 (5 bases). Trimming took 3 bases from V and 0 from J, leaving 11 bases between them. Germline lookup yields CDR1 LGHNA and CDR2 YNFKEQ. CDR3 length equals 15 residues. As DNA, the CDR3 is TGTGCCAGCAGCCACCCCCGGGACTCTAACTATGGCTACACCTTC. The encoded protein is CASSHPRDSNYGYTF.

J is TRBJ1-2 and V is TRBV5-1; a weak D match, TRBD1 (6 bases). This CDR3 has 15 residues. Looked up from germline, CDR1 is SGHRS and CDR2 is YFSETQ. V lost 0 bases and J lost 4, with 13 bases in between. The CDR3 loop is CASSLEGRGSYGYTF. The CDR3 nucleotides are TGCGCCAGCAGCTTGGAAGGCAGGGGTTCCTATGGCTACACCTTC.

This rearrangement joins TRBV12-3 or TRBV12-4 to TRBJ1-3; D gene ambiguous. V was pared by 2 bases and J by 2 bases, with 13 bases between. This CDR3 has 16 amino acids. The CDR3 coding sequence is TGTGCCAGCAGTTTATCGATCCGCCGCGCTGGAAACACCATATATTTT. Amino acid sequence: CASSLSIRRAGNTIYF.

This chain links TRBV10-3 with TRBJ2-1, with D uncertain. The germline V gene encodes CDR1 ENHRY and CDR2 SYGVKD. The CDR3 extends over 18 amino acids. The ends were cut back, 1 base at V and 3 bases at J, with 19 bases in the middle. The DNA for the CDR3 is TGTGCCATCAGTGAGTATATCACAGCGCCAAGACGCTACAATGAGCAGTTCTTC. It specifies CAISEYITAPRRYNEQFF.

Many counts were recorded for this clonotype. The CDR3 nucleotides read TGTGCCACCAGCAGAGGTACCTTCAACACTGAAGCTTTCTTT. Translation: CATSRGTFNTEAFF. The chain is built from TRBV15 and TRBJ1-1; D is unresolved. Trimming stripped 1 base from V and 2 bases from J, with 8 bases between. This CDR3 spans 14 amino acids. Germline V lookup: CDR1 LNHNV, CDR2 YYDKDF (reference sequence). The variable domain in full, completed from reference TRBV15 and TRBJ1-1, reads DAMVIQNPRYQVTQFGKPVTLSCSQTLNHNVMYWYQQKSSQAPKLLFHYYDKDFNNEADTPDNFQSRRPNTSFCFLDIRSPGLGDTAMYLCATSRGTFNTEAFFGQGTRLTVV.

A remark on this clonotype: Because the CDR3 is missing its conserved closing phenylalanine or tryptophan, this is likely a read error. The gene calls are TRBV12-3 or TRBV12-4 and TRBJ2-3; 12 nucleotides match TRBD2. The CDR3 is 15 amino acids. J lost 4 bases, V lost 6 bases, and 5 bases had no gene match. This chain's CDR3 is CASRRTSGTPDTQYS. The CDR3 DNA follows: TGTGCCAGCAGGCGGACTAGCGGGACCCCAGATACGCAGTATTCT.

Only a few counts were recorded for this clonotype. The chain links TRBV7-8 to TRBJ1-3, with D unclear. In germline, CDR1 is SGHVS, CDR2 FQNEAQ. The CDR3 is 15 amino acids. The V end lost 5 bases, the J end lost 0 bases, and 11 bases lay between the germline ends. In DNA, the CDR3 is TGTGCCAGCAGCCTAGTGGGAAACTCTGGAAACACCATATATTTT. This codes for CASSLVGNSGNTIYF.

V gene TRBV4-2 combines with J gene TRBJ2-1; D unresolved. CDR1 LGHNA and CDR2 YNFKEQ come from the germline V gene. This CDR3 comprises 13 residues. V was shortened by 4 bases and J by 7 bases, with 11 bases between the two germline ends. CDR3 sequence reads: CASSPALWNEQFF. CDR3 DNA sequence: TGTGCCAGCAGCCCGGCCCTATGGAATGAGCAGTTCTTC.

The chain has TRBV7-9 and TRBJ1-6, with D possibly matching TRBD1 (6 bases). Trimming stripped 4 bases from V and 17 bases from J, with 24 bases between. Germline CDR1 SEHNR, CDR2 FQNEAQ (reference sequence). The CDR3 is 15 residues long. Here the CDR3 reads CASSYGIGGPIVFHF. The CDR3 region has the DNA TGTGCCAGCAGCTACGGGATAGGGGGACCGATCGTATTCCACTTT.

The rearrangement joins TRBV28 to TRBJ2-7; tentative D call: TRBD1 (6 bases). Germline CDR1 and CDR2: MDHEN and SYDVKM. The CDR3 loop spans 16 amino acids. The V gene lost 4 bases and the J gene lost 1 base, with 17 bases spanning the gap. CDR3 amino acids: CASSSYRDGGSYEQYF. CDR3 coding DNA: TGTGCCAGCAGTTCCTACAGGGATGGGGGATCCTACGAGCAGTACTTC.

V and J are TRBV27 and TRBJ2-7; D ambiguous. The length of the CDR3 is 15 residues. The V gene lost 1 base and the J gene lost 1 base, with 11 bases spanning the gap. The germline V gene encodes CDR1 MNHEY and CDR2 SMNVEV (reference sequence). CDR3 sequence reads: CASSLFSHSSYEQYF. CDR3 coding DNA: TGTGCCAGCAGTTTATTTTCCCACAGTTCCTACGAGCAGTACTTC.

This sequence joins TRBV5-5 and TRBJ1-1; D remains unclear. Germline values: CDR1 SGHKS, CDR2 YYEKEE (reference sequence). The CDR3 runs 15 residues. Deletions cut 0 bases from V and 1 base from J, with 10 bases between. The CDR3 nucleotides read TGTGCCAGCAGCTTGGAGTGGCTGCAGAACACTGAAGCTTTCTTT. This gives the protein CASSLEWLQNTEAFF. The full variable domain, its missing parts supplied by reference TRBV5-5 and TRBJ1-1, is DAGVTQSPTHLIKTRGQQVTLRCSPISGHKSVSWYQQVLGQGPQFIFQYYEKEERGRGNFPDRFSARQFPNYSSELNVNALLLGDSALYLCASSLEWLQNTEAFFGQGTRLTVV.

This clonotype was counted a few times. The chain couples TRBV2 to TRBJ1-1, with D hard to call. The V end lost 4 bases, the J end lost 0 bases, and 12 bases lay between the germline ends. This CDR3 is built from 15 residues. CDR1 is SNHLY and CDR2 is FYNNEI in the germline V gene. The CDR3 is CASSVYGSLNTEAFF. Here the CDR3 DNA reads TGTGCCAGCAGTGTATATGGCAGTTTGAACACTGAAGCTTTCTTT.

The chain has TRBV5-1 and TRBJ2-5; a possible D gene is TRBD2 (5 bases). Per germline, CDR1 SGHRS and CDR2 YFSETQ. This CDR3 has 13 amino acids. V lost 7 bases, J lost 3 bases, and 13 bases lay in between. CDR3 sequence (DNA): TGCGCCAGCCGAAGTCGAGCGGAAGAGACCCAGTACTTC. The encoded protein is CASRSRAEETQYF.

The chain carries TRBV18 and TRBJ1-1; a possible D gene is TRBD1 (6 bases). The CDR3 loop spans 13 amino acids. CDR1 and CDR2 (germline): KGHSH, LQKENI. Trimming took off 3 bases at V and 10 bases at J, with 15 bases between the two ends. CDR3 DNA sequence: TGTGCCAGCTCACCCCTACAGGGTATGGTAGCTTTCTTT. Its translation: CASSPLQGMVAFF.

This clonotype was counted at least ten times. This chain connects TRBV28 to TRBJ1-2; 8 bases line up with TRBD1. V gave up 6 bases and J gave up 4 bases; unmatched junction bases: 10. The germline CDR1 and CDR2 sequences are MDHEN and SYDVKM. The length of the CDR3 is 15 residues. CDR3 DNA: TGTGCCAGCAGACCCCCGGGACAGGCGTCCTATGGCTACACCTTC. This codes for CASRPPGQASYGYTF.

This chain joins TRBV2 and TRBJ1-6; D possibly corresponds to TRBD1 (5 bases). In germline, CDR1 is SNHLY, CDR2 FYNNEI. The V gene lost 8 bases and the J gene lost 0 bases, with 11 bases spanning the gap. The CDR3 has 15 residues. CDR3 DNA sequence: TGTGCCAGCTCCACAGGCAACTCCTATAATTCACCCCTCCACTTT. Translation gives CASSTGNSYNSPLHF.

This clonotype turned up a few times. The rearrangement uses TRBV19 and TRBJ1-5; D call uncertain. Germline V gene data show CDR1 as LNHDA and CDR2 as SQIVND (reference sequence). CDR3 length: 14 residues. Trimming cost V 7 bases and J 5 bases, with 15 bases left between them. The CDR3 region has the DNA TGTGCCAGTACCACAACCCGGGGTTATCAGCCCCAGCATTTT. Translation: CASTTTRGYQPQHF.